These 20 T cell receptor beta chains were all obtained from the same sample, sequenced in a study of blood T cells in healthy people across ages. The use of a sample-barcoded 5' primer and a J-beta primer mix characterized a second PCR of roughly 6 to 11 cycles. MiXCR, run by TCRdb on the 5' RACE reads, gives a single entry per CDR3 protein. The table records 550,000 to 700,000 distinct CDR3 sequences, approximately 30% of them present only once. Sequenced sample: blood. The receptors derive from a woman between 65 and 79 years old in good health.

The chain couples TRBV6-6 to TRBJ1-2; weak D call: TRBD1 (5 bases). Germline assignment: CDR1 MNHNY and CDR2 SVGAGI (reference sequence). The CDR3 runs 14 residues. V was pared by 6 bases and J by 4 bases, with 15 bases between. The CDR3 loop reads CASRRDSDGYGYTF. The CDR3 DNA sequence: TGTGCCAGCAGGCGGGACTCAGATGGCTATGGCTACACCTTC.

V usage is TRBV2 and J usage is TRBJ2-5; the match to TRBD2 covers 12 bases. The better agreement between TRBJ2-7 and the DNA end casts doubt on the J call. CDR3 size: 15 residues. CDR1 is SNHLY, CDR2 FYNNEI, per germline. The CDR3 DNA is TGTGCCAGCAATCTCGGACTAGCGGGAATCTACGAGCAGTACTTC. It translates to CASNLGLAGIYEQYF.

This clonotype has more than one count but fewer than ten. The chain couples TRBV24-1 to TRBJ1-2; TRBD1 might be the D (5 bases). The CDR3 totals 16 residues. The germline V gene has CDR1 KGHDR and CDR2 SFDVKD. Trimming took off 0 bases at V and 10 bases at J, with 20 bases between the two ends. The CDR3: CATSDLKSGLLRDYTF. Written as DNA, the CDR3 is TGTGCCACCAGTGATTTGAAGTCAGGGCTCCTGAGAGACTACACCTTC.

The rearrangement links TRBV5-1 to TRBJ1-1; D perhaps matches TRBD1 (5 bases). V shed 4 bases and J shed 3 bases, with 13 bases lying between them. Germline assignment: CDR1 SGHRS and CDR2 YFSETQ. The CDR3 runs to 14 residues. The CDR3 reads CASSRDSYDTEAFF. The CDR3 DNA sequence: TGCGCCAGCAGCCGCGACAGCTATGACACTGAAGCTTTCTTT. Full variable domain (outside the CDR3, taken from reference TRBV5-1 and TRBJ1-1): KAGVTQTPRYLIKTRGQQVTLSCSPISGHRSVSWYQQTPGQGLQFLFEYFSETQRNKGNFPGRFSGRQFSNSRSEMNVSTLELGDSALYLCASSRDSYDTEAFFGQGTRLTVV.

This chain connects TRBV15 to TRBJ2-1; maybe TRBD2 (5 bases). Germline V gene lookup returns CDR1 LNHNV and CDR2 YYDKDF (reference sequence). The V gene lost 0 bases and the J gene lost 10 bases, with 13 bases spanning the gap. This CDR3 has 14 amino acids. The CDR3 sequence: CATSRDRFGNEQFF. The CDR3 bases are TGTGCCACCAGCAGAGATAGATTCGGGAACGAGCAGTTCTTC.

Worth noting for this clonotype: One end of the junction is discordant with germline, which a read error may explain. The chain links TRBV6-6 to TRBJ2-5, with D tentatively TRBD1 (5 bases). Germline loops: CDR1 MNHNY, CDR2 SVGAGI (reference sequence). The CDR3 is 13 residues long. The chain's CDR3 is CASSAQGQGTQYF. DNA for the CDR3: TGTGCCAGCAGTGCGCAGGGCCAAGGGACCCAGTACTTC.

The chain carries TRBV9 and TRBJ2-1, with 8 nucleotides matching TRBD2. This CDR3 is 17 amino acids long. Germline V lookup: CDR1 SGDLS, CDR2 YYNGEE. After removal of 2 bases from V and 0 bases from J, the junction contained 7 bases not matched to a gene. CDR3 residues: CASSVGAGGSSYNEQFF. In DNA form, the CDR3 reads TGTGCCAGCAGCGTGGGCGCGGGGGGCAGCTCCTACAATGAGCAGTTCTTC.

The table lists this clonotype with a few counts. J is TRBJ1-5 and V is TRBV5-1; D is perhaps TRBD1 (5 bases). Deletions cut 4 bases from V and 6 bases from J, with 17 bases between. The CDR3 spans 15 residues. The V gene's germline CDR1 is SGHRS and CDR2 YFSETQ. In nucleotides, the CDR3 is TGCGCCAGCAGCCCCTTATCAGGGATGTCTCAGCCCCAGCATTTT. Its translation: CASSPLSGMSQPQHF.

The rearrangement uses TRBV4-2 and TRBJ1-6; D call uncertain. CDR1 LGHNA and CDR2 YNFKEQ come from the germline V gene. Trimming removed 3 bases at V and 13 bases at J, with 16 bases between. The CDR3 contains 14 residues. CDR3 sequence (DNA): TGTGCCAGCAGCCAGGACGGAGGCGTCGGTCCCCTCCACTTT. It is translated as CASSQDGGVGPLHF.

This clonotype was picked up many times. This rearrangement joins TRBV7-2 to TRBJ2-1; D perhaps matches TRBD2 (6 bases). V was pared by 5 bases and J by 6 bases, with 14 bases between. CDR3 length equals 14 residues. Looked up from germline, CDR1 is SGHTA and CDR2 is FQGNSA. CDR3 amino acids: CASSPWGGGNEQFF. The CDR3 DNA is TGTGCCAGCAGCCCATGGGGAGGAGGCAATGAGCAGTTCTTC.

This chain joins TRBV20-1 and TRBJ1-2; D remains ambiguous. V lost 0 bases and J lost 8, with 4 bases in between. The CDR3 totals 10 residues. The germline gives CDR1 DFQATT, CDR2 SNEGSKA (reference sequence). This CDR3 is CSARDRGYTF. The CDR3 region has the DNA TGCAGTGCTAGAGACCGCGGCTACACCTTC.

The CDR3, as DNA: TGTGCCAGCAGACAACTGAGGCGAAATGAAAAACTGTTTTTT. This codes for CASRQLRRNEKLFF. V and J are TRBV6-5 and TRBJ1-4, with unresolved D. The CDR3 has 14 amino acids. The V gene lost 6 bases and the J gene lost 5 bases, with 13 bases spanning the gap. CDR1 is MNHEY and CDR2 is SVGAGI in the germline V gene.

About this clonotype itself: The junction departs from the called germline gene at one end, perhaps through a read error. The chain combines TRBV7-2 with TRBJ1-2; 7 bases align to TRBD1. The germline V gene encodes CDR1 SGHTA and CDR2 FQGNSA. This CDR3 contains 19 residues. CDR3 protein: CAGSLAPGQVVNRDYGYTF. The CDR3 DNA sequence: TGTGCCGGCAGCTTAGCGCCCGGACAGGTAGTCAATCGTGACTATGGCTACACCTTC.

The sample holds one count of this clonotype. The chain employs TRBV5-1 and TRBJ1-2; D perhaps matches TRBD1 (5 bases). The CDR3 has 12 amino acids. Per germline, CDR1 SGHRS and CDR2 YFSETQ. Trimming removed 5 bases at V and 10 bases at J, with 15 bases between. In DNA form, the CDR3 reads TGCGCCAGCAGTCTTGGGGCCTCTAACTACACCTTC. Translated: CASSLGASNYTF.

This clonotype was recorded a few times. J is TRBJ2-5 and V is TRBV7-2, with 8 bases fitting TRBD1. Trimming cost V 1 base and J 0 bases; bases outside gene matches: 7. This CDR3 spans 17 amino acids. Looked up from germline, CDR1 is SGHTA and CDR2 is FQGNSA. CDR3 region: CASSLVVRTGHQETQYF. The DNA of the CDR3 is TGTGCCAGCAGCTTAGTCGTCCGGACAGGGCACCAAGAGACCCAGTACTTC.

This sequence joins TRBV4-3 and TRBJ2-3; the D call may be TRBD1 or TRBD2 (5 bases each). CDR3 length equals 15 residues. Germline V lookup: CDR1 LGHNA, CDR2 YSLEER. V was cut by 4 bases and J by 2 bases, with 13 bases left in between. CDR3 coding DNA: TGCGCCAGCAGCCCAAACCGGGACCCCACAGATACGCAGTATTTT. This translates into CASSPNRDPTDTQYF.

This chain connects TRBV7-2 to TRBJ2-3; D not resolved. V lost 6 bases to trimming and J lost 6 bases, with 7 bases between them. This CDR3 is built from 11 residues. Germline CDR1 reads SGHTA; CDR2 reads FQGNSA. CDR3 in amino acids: CASRMGDTQYF. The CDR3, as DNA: TGTGCCAGCAGAATGGGGGATACGCAGTATTTT.

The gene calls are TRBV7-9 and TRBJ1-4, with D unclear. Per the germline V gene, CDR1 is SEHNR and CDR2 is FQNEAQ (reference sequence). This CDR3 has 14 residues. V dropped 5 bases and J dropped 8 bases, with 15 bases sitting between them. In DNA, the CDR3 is TGTGCCAGCAGCCATTCGGGCCCGGCCGAAAAACTGTTTTTT. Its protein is CASSHSGPAEKLFF.

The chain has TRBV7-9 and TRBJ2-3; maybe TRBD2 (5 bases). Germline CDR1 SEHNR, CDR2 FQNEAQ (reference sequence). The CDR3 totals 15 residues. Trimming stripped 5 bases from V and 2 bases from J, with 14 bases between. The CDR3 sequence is CASSPPLGPTDTQYF. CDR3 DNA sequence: TGTGCCAGCAGCCCCCCACTAGGCCCCACAGATACGCAGTATTTT.

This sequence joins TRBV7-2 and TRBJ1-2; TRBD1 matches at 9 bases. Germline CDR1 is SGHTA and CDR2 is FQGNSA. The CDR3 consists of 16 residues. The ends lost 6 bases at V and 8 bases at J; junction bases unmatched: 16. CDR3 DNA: TGTGCCAGCAGTCAACCCACAGGGGGCTCGTGGCAAGGCTACACCTTC. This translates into CASSQPTGGSWQGYTF.